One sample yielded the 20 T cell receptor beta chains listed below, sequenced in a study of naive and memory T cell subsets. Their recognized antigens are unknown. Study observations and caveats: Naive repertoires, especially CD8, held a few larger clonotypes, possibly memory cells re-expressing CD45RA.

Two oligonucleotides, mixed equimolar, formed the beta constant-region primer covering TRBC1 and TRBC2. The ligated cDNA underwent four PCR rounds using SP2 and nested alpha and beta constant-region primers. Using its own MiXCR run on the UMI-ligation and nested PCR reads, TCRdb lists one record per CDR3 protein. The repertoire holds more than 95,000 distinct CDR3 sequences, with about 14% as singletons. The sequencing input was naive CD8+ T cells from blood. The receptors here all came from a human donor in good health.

The CDR3: CASSILLTSYNEQFF. DNA for the CDR3: TGTGCCAGTAGTATTCTCCTCACATCCTACAATGAGCAGTTCTTC. The V and J genes are TRBV19 and TRBJ2-1; no definite D call. Trimming pared 3 bases from V and 1 base from J, leaving 10 bases between. CDR1 and CDR2 (germline): LNHDA, SQIVND (reference sequence). The CDR3 length is 15 residues. The whole variable domain, filled in from reference TRBV19 and TRBJ2-1, reads DGGITQSPKYLFRKEGQNVTLSCEQNLNHDAMYWYRQDPGQGLRLIYYSQIVNDFQKGDIAEGYSVSREKKESFPLTVTSAQKNPTAFYLCASSILLTSYNEQFFGPGTRLTVL.

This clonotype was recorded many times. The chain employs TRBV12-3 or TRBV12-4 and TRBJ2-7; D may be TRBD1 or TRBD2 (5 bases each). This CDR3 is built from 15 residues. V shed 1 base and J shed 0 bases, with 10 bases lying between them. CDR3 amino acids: CASSLDGDPSYEQYF. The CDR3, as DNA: TGTGCCAGCAGTTTAGATGGGGACCCCTCCTACGAGCAGTACTTC.

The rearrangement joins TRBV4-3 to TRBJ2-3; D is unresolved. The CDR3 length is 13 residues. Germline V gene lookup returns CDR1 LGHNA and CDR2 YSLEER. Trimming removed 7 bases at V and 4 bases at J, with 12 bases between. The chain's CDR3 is CASTSLGADTQYF. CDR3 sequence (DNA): TGCGCCAGCACTAGTCTTGGCGCAGATACGCAGTATTTT.

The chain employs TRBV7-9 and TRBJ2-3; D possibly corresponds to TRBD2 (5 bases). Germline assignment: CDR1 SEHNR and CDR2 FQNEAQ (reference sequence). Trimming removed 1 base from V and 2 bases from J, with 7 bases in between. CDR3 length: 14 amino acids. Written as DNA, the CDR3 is TGTGCCAGCAGCTTAGTAGCGCCCACAGATACGCAGTATTTT. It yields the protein CASSLVAPTDTQYF.

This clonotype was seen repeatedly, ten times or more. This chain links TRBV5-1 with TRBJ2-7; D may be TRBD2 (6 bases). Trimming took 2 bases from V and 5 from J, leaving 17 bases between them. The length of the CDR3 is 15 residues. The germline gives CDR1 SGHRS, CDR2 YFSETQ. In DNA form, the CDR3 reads TGCGCCAGCAGCTTTCGGGGCGGGACCCGAGACGAGCAGTACTTC. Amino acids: CASSFRGGTRDEQYF.

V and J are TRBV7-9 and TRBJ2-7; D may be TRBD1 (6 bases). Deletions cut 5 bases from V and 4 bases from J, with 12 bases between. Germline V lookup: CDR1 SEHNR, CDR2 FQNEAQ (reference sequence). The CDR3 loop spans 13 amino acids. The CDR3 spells CASSRQDFYEQYF. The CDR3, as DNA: TGTGCCAGCAGCCGACAGGACTTTTACGAGCAGTACTTC.

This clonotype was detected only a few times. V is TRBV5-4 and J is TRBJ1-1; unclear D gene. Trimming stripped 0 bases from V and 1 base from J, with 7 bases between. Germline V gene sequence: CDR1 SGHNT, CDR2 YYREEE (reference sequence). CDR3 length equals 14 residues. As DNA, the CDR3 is TGTGCCAGCAGCTTGGTAACGGAGAACACTGAAGCTTTCTTT. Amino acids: CASSLVTENTEAFF.

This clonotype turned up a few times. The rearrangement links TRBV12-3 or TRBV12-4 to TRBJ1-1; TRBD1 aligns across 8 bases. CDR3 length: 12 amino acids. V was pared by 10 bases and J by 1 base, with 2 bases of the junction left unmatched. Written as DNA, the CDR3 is TGTGCCACCGGGACAGGGAACACTGAAGCTTTCTTT. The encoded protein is CATGTGNTEAFF.

CDR3 in DNA: TGTGCCAGCAGCCACTGGTCAGCGGGGAGCTCCTACAATGAGCAGTTCTTC. Residues: CASSHWSAGSSYNEQFF. V gene TRBV7-3 combines with J gene TRBJ2-1; 7 bases are shared with TRBD2. The CDR3 consists of 17 residues. V trimming: 5 bases; J trimming: 0 bases; junction bases outside the gene matches: 10. Germline V CDR1 and CDR2: SGHTA, FQGTGA.

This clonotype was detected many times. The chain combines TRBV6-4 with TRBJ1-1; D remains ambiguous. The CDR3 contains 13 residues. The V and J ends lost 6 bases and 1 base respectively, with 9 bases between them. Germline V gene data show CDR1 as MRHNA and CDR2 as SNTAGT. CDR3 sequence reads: CASREFENTEAFF. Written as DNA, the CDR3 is TGTGCCAGCAGGGAGTTTGAGAACACTGAAGCTTTCTTT.

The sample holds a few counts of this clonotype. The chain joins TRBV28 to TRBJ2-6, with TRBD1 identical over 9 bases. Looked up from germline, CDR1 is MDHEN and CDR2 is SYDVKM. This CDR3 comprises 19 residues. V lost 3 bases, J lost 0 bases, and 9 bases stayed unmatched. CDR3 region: CASSFRYRGLYSGANVLTF. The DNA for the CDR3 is TGTGCCAGCAGTTTTAGGTACAGGGGGCTATACTCTGGGGCCAACGTCCTGACTTTC.

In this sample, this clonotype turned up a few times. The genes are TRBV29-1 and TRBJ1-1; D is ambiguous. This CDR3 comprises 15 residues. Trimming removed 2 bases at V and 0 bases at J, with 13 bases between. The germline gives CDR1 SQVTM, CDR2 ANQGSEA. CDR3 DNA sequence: TGCAGCGTTGAATTGGCAGAAAGTGTGAACACTGAAGCTTTCTTT. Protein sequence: CSVELAESVNTEAFF.

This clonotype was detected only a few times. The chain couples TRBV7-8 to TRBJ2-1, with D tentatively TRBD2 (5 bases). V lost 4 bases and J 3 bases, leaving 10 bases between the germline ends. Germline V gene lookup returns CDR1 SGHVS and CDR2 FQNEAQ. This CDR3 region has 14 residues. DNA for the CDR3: TGTGCCAGCAGCTCCGAGGGTGACTACAATGAGCAGTTCTTC. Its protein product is CASSSEGDYNEQFF.

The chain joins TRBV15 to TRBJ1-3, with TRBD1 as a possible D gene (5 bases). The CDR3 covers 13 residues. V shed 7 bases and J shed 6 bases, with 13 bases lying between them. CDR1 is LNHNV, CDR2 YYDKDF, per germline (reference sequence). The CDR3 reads CATTDSITNTIYF. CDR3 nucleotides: TGTGCCACCACTGACAGCATCACAAACACCATATATTTT.

The DNA of the CDR3 is TGTGCCATCAGTGCTGTGGAGGACTCCTACAATGAGCAGTTCTTC. The encoded protein is CAISAVEDSYNEQFF. The chain couples TRBV10-3 to TRBJ2-1; TRBD2 is a possible D gene (5 bases). In germline, CDR1 is ENHRY, CDR2 SYGVKD. With 4 bases removed from V and 0 bases from J, the gap between germline ends came to 10 bases. The CDR3 runs 15 residues.

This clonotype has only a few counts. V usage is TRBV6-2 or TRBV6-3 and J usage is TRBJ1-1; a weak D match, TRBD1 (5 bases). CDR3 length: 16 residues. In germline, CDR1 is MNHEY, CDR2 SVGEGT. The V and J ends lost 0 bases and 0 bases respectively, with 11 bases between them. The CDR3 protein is CASSYSRQTMNTEAFF. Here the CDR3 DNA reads TGTGCCAGCAGTTACTCAAGACAGACCATGAACACTGAAGCTTTCTTT.

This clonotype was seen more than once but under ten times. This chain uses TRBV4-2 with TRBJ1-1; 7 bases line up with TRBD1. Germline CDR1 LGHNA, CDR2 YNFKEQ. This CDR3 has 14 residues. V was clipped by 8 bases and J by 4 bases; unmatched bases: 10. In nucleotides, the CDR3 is TGTGCCAGCGCTGAAGAAAAGGGGGCCACTGAAGCTTTCTTT. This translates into CASAEEKGATEAFF.

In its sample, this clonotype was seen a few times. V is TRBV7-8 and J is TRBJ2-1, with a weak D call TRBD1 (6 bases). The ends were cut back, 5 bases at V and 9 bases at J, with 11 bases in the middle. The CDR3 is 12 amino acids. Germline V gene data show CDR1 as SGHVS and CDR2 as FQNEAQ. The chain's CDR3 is CASSLGGTEQFF. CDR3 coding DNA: TGTGCCAGCAGCCTAGGGGGAACTGAGCAGTTCTTC.

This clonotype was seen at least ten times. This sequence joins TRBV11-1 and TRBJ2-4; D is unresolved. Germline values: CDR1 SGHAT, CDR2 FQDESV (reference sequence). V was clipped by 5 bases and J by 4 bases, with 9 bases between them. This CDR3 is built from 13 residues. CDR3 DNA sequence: TGTGCCAGCAGCCCCCCTCTAAAAAACATTCAGTACTTC. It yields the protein CASSPPLKNIQYF.

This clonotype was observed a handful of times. CDR3: CASSQRAVVGFASYTF. As DNA, the CDR3 is TGCGCCAGCAGCCAAAGGGCGGTTGTTGGGTTTGCGAGCTACACCTTC. This chain links TRBV4-3 with TRBJ1-2; D is unresolved. Germline V gene data show CDR1 as LGHNA and CDR2 as YSLEER. The length of the CDR3 is 16 residues. The V end lost 2 bases, the J end lost 9 bases, and 22 bases lay between the germline ends.